This is a list of T cell receptor beta chains from one sample in a study of blood T cell repertoires in COVID-19. Sequencing used immunoSEQ multiplex PCR; TCRdb keeps in-frame clones, though not all of them. The table lists almost 30,000 clones, 65% to 70% of them singletons. Material for sequencing was peripheral blood. These TCRs come from a human donor in a cohort sampled during active COVID-19. The conserved cysteine and the conserved F or W are not part of the CDR3 here.

CDR3 length,V gene,CDR3 protein
11,TRBV16,ASSLDRVDIQY
10,TRBV7-6,ASSSLGSEQF
15,TRBV19,ASSIGSGSQSDNEQF
19,TRBV15,ATSRDGWREGPALNTGELF
11,TRBV11-3,ASSGPDSYGYT
12,TRBV21-1,ASSTGGTFTEAF
14,TRBV28,ASSHYRGPGPEKLF
13,TRBV6-5,ASTLNTRVDGELF
13,TRBV19,ASSTPGGAKNIQY
12,TRBV9,ASSVANKRSGYT
13,TRBV19,ASSRQGSFQGGYT
11,TRBV7-9,ASSVTVGNTIY
15,TRBV3-1/TRBV3-2,ASSQTSSGRALETQY
15,TRBV4-3,ASSPSDRDSFFYGYT
11,TRBV2,ASSEDRYNEQF
12,TRBV7-9,ASSRWDSNEKLF
12,TRBV10-3,AISEGVAKNIQY
12,TRBV7-2,ASSTGQGAAGYT
13,TRBV7-9,ASSAGTSDLNEQF
13,TRBV14,ASSQVLTKADTQY
12,TRBV7-2,ASSTGQGPYGYT
12,TRBV5-1,ASSPRSSGNTIY
12,TRBV19,ASSIDRASYEQY
13,TRBV7-3,ASSQGQGNNSPLH
15,TRBV28,ASSLNRGRGNTGELF
11,TRBV6-5,ASSYDRAETQY
14,TRBV10-2,ASRSPTSGGTYEQY
11,TRBV30,AWTQIRGYGYT
14,TRBV9,ASSARTSGTSLEQY
12,TRBV4-3,ASSQIIGQGGLF
11,TRBV12-3/TRBV12-4,ASSFADKNIQY
11,TRBV5-6,ASSLSTGADLF
12,TRBV5-1,ASSLAGGTDTQY
13,TRBV6-5,ASSSTRAPEGEAF
13,TRBV19,ASSIWTDSNQPQH
11,TRBV28,AGSDRSNNEQF
15,TRBV5-1,ASSKEISGRTQETQY
12,TRBV6-2/TRBV6-3,ASSSGGLKIHAF
11,TRBV7-2,ASSSAGSYGYT
13,TRBV11-2,ASSSDRGPWQPQH
14,TRBV18,ASSPLRQGANYEQY
13,TRBV11-3,ASSPNLQGQETQY
14,TRBV3-1/TRBV3-2,ASSDPGQGGSETQY
13,TRBV6-5,ASSYSAPKTGELF
13,TRBV10-3,AVTGASLNTGELF
14,TRBV7-2,ASSLLAGSSYNEQF
12,TRBV28,ASTPEGLLYEQY
13,TRBV4-2,ASSQATSGRETQY
18,TRBV7-8,ASSQAGLAGGSSSYNEQF